The 14 T cell receptor beta chains given below trace back to one sample, sequenced in a study of blood T cell repertoires in COVID-19. Produced via immunoSEQ multiplex PCR; TCRdb's table is partial and in-frame only. Of over 75,000 clones in the sample, approximately 82% were seen once. The sample comprised peripheral blood. These receptors were taken from a human donor in a cohort sampled during active COVID-19.

This rearrangement joins TRBV6-6 to TRBJ2-7; 13 bases are a match to TRBD2. This CDR3 is 15 amino acids long. With V trimmed by 5 bases and J by 1 base, 2 bases remained unmatched. Germline V lookup: CDR1 MNHNY, CDR2 SVGAGI (reference sequence). The CDR3 region has the DNA TGTGCCAGCAGTAGGACTAGCGGGGGATCCTACGAGCAGTACTTC. It codes for CASSRTSGGSYEQYF.

The genes are TRBV5-1 and TRBJ2-7; TRBD1 matches at 7 bases. The CDR3 sequence is 16 residues long. Germline values: CDR1 SGHRS, CDR2 YFSETQ. The J segment lost 2 bases and the V segment lost 1 base, leaving 9 bases of the junction unmatched. The CDR3 coding sequence is TGCGCCAGCAGCTTGAAGACAGGGAAACTCCCCTACGAGCAGTACTTC. Translated, it gives CASSLKTGKLPYEQYF.

This clone was picked up one time. The V and J genes are TRBV5-1 and TRBJ1-2; TRBD1 might be the D (6 bases). Trimming cost V 4 bases and J 3 bases, with 13 bases left between them. CDR1 is SGHRS, CDR2 YFSETQ, per germline. The CDR3 covers 14 residues. The DNA of the CDR3 is TGCGCCAGCAGCCTTCCTCGACAGGACTATGGCTACACCTTC. Its translation: CASSLPRQDYGYTF.

This chain links TRBV7-9 with TRBJ2-7; a weak D match, TRBD1 (5 bases). This CDR3 has 15 amino acids. CDR1 SEHNR and CDR2 FQNEAQ come from the germline V gene (reference sequence). The V end lost 5 bases, the J end lost 4 bases, and 18 bases lay between the germline ends. Written as DNA, the CDR3 is TGTGCCAGCAGCCCTATCCCGGCAGGGAAGTACGAGCAGTACTTC. Protein: CASSPIPAGKYEQYF. The variable domain in full, completed from reference TRBV7-9 and TRBJ2-7, reads DTGVSQNPRHKITKRGQNVTFRCDPISEHNRLYWYRQTLGQGPEFLTYFQNEAQLEKSRLLSDRFSAERPKGSFSTLEIQRTEQGDSAMYLCASSPIPAGKYEQYFGPGTRLTVT.

The rearrangement uses TRBV27 and TRBJ2-5, with D possibly matching TRBD2 (6 bases). From germline, CDR1 is MNHEY and CDR2 SMNVEV (reference sequence). Trimming removed 2 bases from V and 1 base from J, with 14 bases in between. The CDR3 has 16 residues. Here the CDR3 reads CASSLIAVRRQETQYF. The CDR3 region has the DNA TGTGCCAGCAGTTTAATAGCGGTGAGGCGCCAAGAGACCCAGTACTTC.

This clone was seen only a few times. The V gene is TRBV5-1, the J gene TRBJ2-7; maybe TRBD1 (5 bases). Germline CDR1 is SGHRS and CDR2 is YFSETQ. CDR3 length: 16 amino acids. V shed 6 bases and J shed 1 base, with 20 bases lying between them. The CDR3 DNA reads TGCGCCAGCATCCTTGGTCCCGACAGCTCGTCCTACGAGCAGTACTTC. This translates into CASILGPDSSSYEQYF.

CDR3 nucleotide sequence: TGTGCCAGCTCCTCAACTTGGTGGCGGGAGGGGCAAGAGACCCAGTACTTC. Protein sequence: CASSSTWWREGQETQYF. The chain has TRBV2 and TRBJ2-5; 9 bases align to TRBD2. The germline V gene has CDR1 SNHLY and CDR2 FYNNEI. The V and J ends lost 8 bases and 2 bases, in that order; junction bases with no gene match: 15. The CDR3 totals 17 residues.

A few counts support this clone. The chain couples TRBV6-1 to TRBJ2-1, with 9 bases fitting TRBD2. J gave up 2 bases and V 4 bases, and 9 bases lay outside the gene matches. The CDR3 has 17 residues. Germline V gene sequence: CDR1 MNHNS, CDR2 SASEGT. The CDR3 sequence is CASSAPLAGPTYNEQFF. The CDR3 DNA sequence: TGTGCCAGCAGTGCCCCTCTAGCGGGACCTACCTACAATGAGCAGTTCTTC.

The chain links TRBV19 to TRBJ1-3; 7 bases align to TRBD1. The CDR3 extends over 13 amino acids. Looked up from germline, CDR1 is LNHDA and CDR2 is SQIVND (reference sequence). After removal of 3 bases from V and 9 bases from J, the junction contained 5 bases not matched to a gene. In nucleotides, the CDR3 is TGTGCCAGTAGTATGAGGGGGCTCGGCACCATATATTTT. This codes for CASSMRGLGTIYF.

This chain uses TRBV7-2 with TRBJ1-3; 8 positions match TRBD1. The germline V gene has CDR1 SGHTA and CDR2 FQGNSA. The J segment lost 1 base and the V segment lost 5 bases, leaving 4 bases of the junction unmatched. This CDR3 comprises 15 residues. DNA of the CDR3: TGTGCCAGCAGCCGCGACAGGGGATCTGGAAACACCATATATTTT. As protein: CASSRDRGSGNTIYF.

This clone was counted a single time. The V and J genes are TRBV13 and TRBJ2-1; D gene unclear. The CDR3 loop spans 12 amino acids. V lost 3 bases to trimming and J lost 3 bases, with 3 bases between them. CDR1 is PRHDT and CDR2 is FYEKMQ in the germline V gene (reference sequence). CDR3 coding DNA: TGTGCCAGCAGCTTCAACTACAATGAGCAGTTCTTC. This encodes CASSFNYNEQFF. Variable domain in full (rest from reference TRBV13 and TRBJ2-1): AAGVIQSPRHLIKEKRETATLKCYPIPRHDTVYWYQQGPGQDPQFLISFYEKMQSDKGSIPDRFSAQQFSDYHSELNMSSLELGDSALYFCASSFNYNEQFFGPGTRLTVL.

This clone appeared a few times. The V gene is TRBV7-3, the J gene TRBJ2-3; 9 bases line up with TRBD2. V was pared by 6 bases and J by 2 bases, with 3 bases of the junction left unmatched. Germline values: CDR1 SGHTA, CDR2 FQGTGA. The CDR3 is 14 amino acids. DNA of the CDR3: TGTGCCAGCAGGCTAGCGGGGAACACAGATACGCAGTATTTT. Its protein product is CASRLAGNTDTQYF. Drawing the rest from reference TRBV7-3 and TRBJ2-3, the complete variable domain is GAGVSQTPSNKVTEKGKYVELRCDPISGHTALYWYRQSLGQGPEFLIYFQGTGAADDSGLPNDRFFAVRPEGSVSTLKIQRTERGDSAVYLCASRLAGNTDTQYFGPGTRLTVL.

The genes are TRBV7-8 and TRBJ2-3, with TRBD2 as a possible D gene (6 bases). This CDR3 is built from 13 residues. Per the germline V gene, CDR1 is SGHVS and CDR2 is FQNEAQ. Trimming cost V 8 bases and J 6 bases, with 15 bases left between them. CDR3 sequence reads: CASGAGFLDTQYF. Written as DNA, the CDR3 is TGTGCCAGCGGGGCGGGATTTCTGGATACGCAGTATTTT. The entire variable domain, with the rest obtained from reference TRBV7-8 and TRBJ2-3, is as follows: GAGVSQSPRYKVAKRGQDVALRCDPISGHVSLFWYQQALGQGPEFLTYFQNEAQLDKSGLPSDRFFAERPEGSVSTLKIQRTQQEDSAVYLCASGAGFLDTQYFGPGTRLTVL.

V usage is TRBV19 and J usage is TRBJ1-1; the D is unclear. Trimming took 7 bases from V and 8 from J, leaving 29 bases between them. CDR1 is LNHDA and CDR2 is SQIVND in the germline V gene (reference sequence). The CDR3 is made up of 17 amino acids. The CDR3: CASTRGANRHAGKEAFF. The CDR3 nucleotides are TGTGCCAGTACCCGGGGAGCCAACCGTCATGCCGGGAAAGAAGCTTTCTTT.